These 28 T cell receptor beta chains came from one sample sequenced in a study of blood T cell repertoires in COVID-19. The repertoire was sequenced with immunoSEQ multiplex PCR; TCRdb's copy has only in-frame clones and lacks some. Altogether 280,000 or so clones are present, 70% to 90% being singletons, with the ten largest covering roughly 2.3%. Material: PBMCs or T cells enriched from blood (not recorded which). The receptors originated from a man aged 30-40 years who had recovered from COVID-19.

The gene calls are TRBV2 and TRBJ1-5; 7 positions agree with TRBD1. The CDR3 loop spans 12 amino acids. V lost 7 bases to trimming and J lost 11 bases; unmatched junction nucleotides: 8. Germline V gives CDR1 SNHLY, CDR2 FYNNEI. CDR3 in amino acids: CASTTDRVAQHF. The CDR3 nucleotides are TGTGCCAGCACCACCGACAGGGTGGCCCAGCATTTT.

The chain uses TRBV9 and TRBJ2-7; 9 bases are shared with TRBD1. V lost 0 bases to trimming and J lost 6 bases; unmatched junction nucleotides: 13. CDR1 is SGDLS and CDR2 is YYNGEE in the germline V gene. This CDR3 is 17 amino acids long. The CDR3 DNA follows: TGTGCCAGCAGCGTAGATGGTGTGGTGACAGGGGGAGGCGAGCAGTACTTC. Amino acids: CASSVDGVVTGGGEQYF.

V gene TRBV9 combines with J gene TRBJ1-1, with TRBD1 matching 9 bases. Germline loops: CDR1 SGDLS, CDR2 YYNGEE. CDR3 length: 15 amino acids. V lost 4 bases to trimming and J lost 1 base; unmatched junction nucleotides: 5. As DNA, the CDR3 is TGTGCCAGCAGCTTCCGGACAGGGGAGAACACTGAAGCTTTCTTT. It encodes CASSFRTGENTEAFF.

This clone was counted only a few times. CDR3 sequence reads: CASSLITWGVANYGYTF. CDR3 in DNA: TGTGCCAGCAGCTTAATCACTTGGGGGGTAGCTAACTATGGCTACACCTTC. The rearrangement joins TRBV7-2 to TRBJ1-2, with TRBD1 as a possible D gene (5 bases). V was shortened by 2 bases and J by 0 bases, with 16 bases between the two germline ends. CDR1 is SGHTA and CDR2 is FQGNSA in the germline V gene. The CDR3 totals 17 residues.

This chain connects TRBV18 to TRBJ1-3; a weak D match, TRBD1 (5 bases). The ends were cut back, 3 bases at V and 3 bases at J, with 12 bases in the middle. CDR1 is KGHSH and CDR2 is LQKENI in the germline V gene. This CDR3 has 15 residues. CDR3 in DNA: TGTGCCAGCTCACCGGAGGGGCTACTTGGAAACACCATATATTTT. This translates into CASSPEGLLGNTIYF.

The rearrangement uses TRBV6-2 or TRBV6-3 and TRBJ1-2; D may be TRBD1 (5 bases). The CDR3 has 14 amino acids. CDR1 MNHEY and CDR2 SVGEGT come from the germline V gene. Trimming shortened V by 0 bases and J by 6 bases, and 11 bases separated the two germline ends. This chain's CDR3 is CASSYSTGYDGYTF. For the CDR3, the DNA is TGTGCCAGCAGTTACTCCACAGGTTACGATGGCTACACCTTC.

This clone was observed a single time. The V and J genes are TRBV19 and TRBJ1-2, with D uncertain. V dropped 4 bases and J dropped 0 bases, with 12 bases sitting between them. Germline CDR1 and CDR2: LNHDA and SQIVND (reference sequence). The CDR3 spans 15 residues. The CDR3 DNA reads as TGTGCCAGTAGTACGCTGACGGGAGCTAACTATGGCTACACCTTC. Translated: CASSTLTGANYGYTF.

The chain recombines TRBV5-4 with TRBJ1-2; D perhaps matches TRBD1 (6 bases). CDR1 is SGHNT, CDR2 YYREEE, per germline (reference sequence). V was cut by 5 bases and J by 4 bases, with 15 bases left in between. There are 14 residues in the CDR3. The CDR3 DNA sequence: TGTGCCAGCAGGAGAACAGGGCCTTCCTATGGCTACACCTTC. Translating it yields CASRRTGPSYGYTF.

The chain carries TRBV25-1 and TRBJ2-3; no reliable D call. CDR1 is MGHDK, CDR2 SYGVNS, per germline. This CDR3 has 14 residues. Trimming shortened V by 1 base and J by 1 base, and 6 bases separated the two germline ends. The CDR3 DNA is TGTGCCAGCAGTGAATTTCGGGGCACAGATACGCAGTATTTT. Translated, it gives CASSEFRGTDTQYF.

The chain links TRBV9 to TRBJ2-1, with TRBD1 matching over 7 bases. Losses at the gene ends were 3 bases for V and 3 bases for J; bases not matched to a gene: 9. CDR3 length: 16 amino acids. Germline V lookup: CDR1 SGDLS, CDR2 YYNGEE. CDR3 protein: CASSAGTVGLYNEQFF. Here the CDR3 DNA reads TGTGCCAGCAGCGCGGGGACAGTGGGGCTCTACAATGAGCAGTTCTTC. The entire variable domain, with the rest obtained from reference TRBV9 and TRBJ2-1, is as follows: DSGVTQTPKHLITATGQRVTLRCSPRSGDLSVYWYQQSLDQGLQFLIQYYNGEERAKGNILERFSAQQFPDLHSELNLSSLELGDSALYFCASSAGTVGLYNEQFFGPGTRLTVL.

CDR3 sequence reads: CASKQGNSPLHF. The CDR3 region has the DNA TGCGCCAGCAAGCAGGGCAACTCACCCCTCCACTTT. The chain is built from TRBV5-1 and TRBJ1-6; D might be TRBD1 (5 bases). Between the trimmed V and J ends, which lost 6 bases and 10 bases, there was a span of 11 bases. This CDR3 contains 12 residues. The germline V gene encodes CDR1 SGHRS and CDR2 YFSETQ. Together with reference TRBV5-1 and TRBJ1-6, the CDR3 gives the full variable domain: KAGVTQTPRYLIKTRGQQVTLSCSPISGHRSVSWYQQTPGQGLQFLFEYFSETQRNKGNFPGRFSGRQFSNSRSEMNVSTLELGDSALYLCASKQGNSPLHFGNGTRLTVT.

The V and J genes are TRBV27 and TRBJ1-1; maybe TRBD1 (5 bases). V lost 5 bases and J lost 0, with 19 bases in between. Per germline, CDR1 MNHEY and CDR2 SMNVEV (reference sequence). The CDR3 totals 17 residues. The CDR3 sequence is CASSKEGPSPMNTEAFF. Written as DNA, the CDR3 is TGTGCCAGCAGTAAGGAGGGACCTTCCCCCATGAACACTGAAGCTTTCTTT.

This chain joins TRBV6-4 and TRBJ2-2; D ambiguous. The V end was cut by 3 bases, the J end by 8 bases, with 10 bases between. Looked up from germline, CDR1 is MRHNA and CDR2 is SNTAGT. CDR3 length: 13 amino acids. The CDR3 reads CASSEQAQGELFF. The CDR3 region has the DNA TGTGCCAGCAGTGAGCAGGCCCAAGGGGAGCTGTTTTTT.

This clone has a single count. V gene TRBV24-1 combines with J gene TRBJ2-1; the D gene is possibly TRBD1 (6 bases). Per germline, CDR1 KGHDR and CDR2 SFDVKD. The CDR3 covers 16 residues. Trimming shortened V by 4 bases and J by 7 bases, and 19 bases separated the two germline ends. In nucleotides, the CDR3 is TGTGCCACCAGTGACCCACAGGGTTCCTTTGGGAATGAGCAGTTCTTC. As protein: CATSDPQGSFGNEQFF.

The chain recombines TRBV7-2 with TRBJ2-1; 11 positions agree with TRBD1. This CDR3 spans 15 amino acids. Germline CDR1 reads SGHTA; CDR2 reads FQGNSA. Germline trimming cut 4 bases from V and 2 bases from J; bases unmatched to any gene: 1. In nucleotides, the CDR3 is TGTGCCAGCAGCTGGGGACAGGGGGCCTACAATGAGCAGTTCTTC. Its protein is CASSWGQGAYNEQFF.

With respect to this clone: A much larger clone differs by one base, so this may be a read error. This chain uses TRBV6-2 or TRBV6-3 with TRBJ2-3, with 10 bases identical to TRBD2. CDR1 is MNHEY and CDR2 is SVGEGT in the germline V gene. The ends lost 2 bases at V and 2 bases at J; junction bases unmatched: 1. The CDR3 consists of 15 residues. This chain's CDR3 is CASSYSGGATDTQYF. In DNA, the CDR3 is TGTGCCAGCAGTTACAGCGGGGGGGCCACAGATACGCAGTATTTT.

The CDR3 reads CASSAGSTGGFWGTDTQYF. Here the CDR3 DNA reads TGCGCCAGCAGCGCTGGGAGTACAGGGGGCTTTTGGGGCACAGATACGCAGTATTTT. The chain joins TRBV5-1 to TRBJ2-3, with TRBD1 matching over 9 bases. CDR3 length: 19 residues. Per germline, CDR1 SGHRS and CDR2 YFSETQ. Germline trimming cut 4 bases from V and 1 base from J; bases unmatched to any gene: 16.

The chain links TRBV12-2 to TRBJ2-1; TRBD2 was called by the table and not checked on the DNA. TRBV12-2 is reported as a pseudogene. The length of the CDR3 is 18 residues. CDR3 loop: CASRLERGSGLGYNEQFF. As DNA, the CDR3 is TGTGCAAGTCGCTTAGAGAGGGGATCGGGACTGGGTTACAATGAGCAGTTCTTC.

This sequence joins TRBV28 and TRBJ1-1; possible D gene TRBD1, 5 bases. Trimming took off 10 bases at V and 4 bases at J, with 13 bases between the two ends. CDR1 MDHEN and CDR2 SYDVKM come from the germline V gene. The CDR3 is 12 amino acids. The DNA for the CDR3 is TGTGCCACTTCCCGGGACTTCACTGAAGCTTTCTTT. Translation: CATSRDFTEAFF.

The genes are TRBV7-9 and TRBJ1-6; D gene ambiguous. Germline CDR1 and CDR2: SEHNR and FQNEAQ (reference sequence). The CDR3 contains 15 residues. Trimming left V 1 base short and J 0 bases short, with 4 bases between. The CDR3 DNA follows: TGTGCCAGCAGCTTAGACAGCTCCTATAATTCACCCCTCCACTTT. It translates to CASSLDSSYNSPLHF.

The chain combines TRBV12-3 or TRBV12-4 with TRBJ1-4; D not certain. The CDR3 contains 12 residues. Trimming took 5 bases from V and 8 from J, leaving 9 bases between them. CDR3 sequence (DNA): TGTGCCAGCAGTCGAGGTCCAGAAAAACTGTTTTTT. It yields the protein CASSRGPEKLFF.

The chain is built from TRBV27 and TRBJ2-1; TRBD2 matches 12 bases. This CDR3 is 19 amino acids long. Germline lookup yields CDR1 MNHEY and CDR2 SMNVEV (reference sequence). V was clipped by 5 bases and J by 5 bases; unmatched bases: 16. CDR3 in amino acids: CASSPGRLAGDPNNNEQFF. The CDR3 bases are TGTGCCAGCAGTCCTGGTAGACTAGCGGGGGACCCAAATAACAATGAGCAGTTCTTC.

J is TRBJ1-2 and V is TRBV7-9; 7 positions agree with TRBD1. Germline V gene lookup returns CDR1 SEHNR and CDR2 FQNEAQ (reference sequence). The V segment lost 5 bases and the J segment 9 bases; nucleotides outside the gene matches: 6. The CDR3 is 12 amino acids. The CDR3 loop is CASSTRQGRYTF. The DNA of the CDR3 is TGTGCCAGCAGCACGCGACAGGGTCGCTACACCTTC.

A word on this clone: Other DNA sequences in the same sample also yield this CDR3. The V and J genes are TRBV11-2 and TRBJ1-2; D ambiguous. Germline lookup yields CDR1 SGHAT and CDR2 FQNNGV. The CDR3 consists of 13 residues. Trimming shortened V by 4 bases and J by 4 bases, and 10 bases separated the two germline ends. CDR3 sequence (DNA): TGTGCCAGCAGCTCCACCGGTCCCTATGGCTACACCTTC. Translating gives CASSSTGPYGYTF.

This clone has only a few counts. The rearrangement links TRBV19 to TRBJ2-7; 8 bases are shared with TRBD2. Germline loops: CDR1 LNHDA, CDR2 SQIVND (reference sequence). J gave up 3 bases and V 6 bases, and 13 bases lay outside the gene matches. The CDR3 sequence is 16 residues long. The CDR3 DNA follows: TGTGCCAGTAGCGATCCTGGGCTAGCGGGTTTCTACGAGCAGTACTTC. Its translation is CASSDPGLAGFYEQYF.

V and J are TRBV9 and TRBJ1-1; 9 nucleotides agree with TRBD1. V lost 7 bases to trimming and J lost 4 bases; unmatched junction nucleotides: 11. CDR1 and CDR2 from the germline V gene are SGDLS and YYNGEE. The length of the CDR3 is 15 residues. The CDR3 sequence is CASDPPGQGSTEAFF. The CDR3 bases are TGTGCCAGCGATCCCCCCGGACAGGGGAGCACTGAAGCTTTCTTT.

This chain links TRBV5-1 with TRBJ2-4; 8 positions match TRBD1. The V and J ends lost 5 bases and 9 bases, in that order; junction bases with no gene match: 16. The CDR3 loop spans 16 amino acids. From germline, CDR1 is SGHRS and CDR2 YFSETQ. CDR3 loop: CASSHRTGPNPTIQYF. The CDR3 nucleotides are TGCGCCAGCAGTCACAGGACAGGGCCTAACCCCACCATTCAGTACTTC.

The rearrangement uses TRBV12-3 or TRBV12-4 and TRBJ1-1; D unclear. With 3 bases removed from V and 6 bases from J, the gap between germline ends came to 11 bases. CDR3 length: 13 residues. CDR3 in amino acids: CASSFSEVAEAFF. The DNA for the CDR3 is TGTGCCAGCAGTTTTTCTGAGGTCGCTGAAGCTTTCTTT.